This is a list of T cell receptor beta chains from one sample in a study of technical replicates of blood from several donors. Method: immunoSEQ multiplex PCR; TCRdb's copy keeps in-frame clones and lacks some. The sample consists of 73,000 or so clones, around 90% of them appearing once. Material: T cells isolated from PBMCs. The receptors derive from a human donor in good health. The conserved cysteine and the conserved F or W are not part of the CDR3 here. Only part of the rows carry a size: once, few, many, or a class if the clone is expanded.

size	V	J	CDR3
.	TRBV18	TRBJ2-1	ASSTGGISYNEQF
.	TRBV5-4	TRBJ2-6	ASSLKQFSGANVLT
few	TRBV27	TRBJ1-1	ASSFAGDTEAF
.	TRBV28	TRBJ2-3	ASTSGSPSTDTQY
once	TRBV15	TRBJ1-5	ATSDRQVWANQPQH
.	TRBV18	TRBJ2-3	ASSPTVNSGAPSTDTQY
.	TRBV28	TRBJ2-4	ASRHQRGGRGAKNIQY
.	TRBV6-1	TRBJ2-3	ASGGTGGTDTQY
.	TRBV27	TRBJ2-5	ASGRGRKTQY
.	TRBV19	TRBJ2-7	ASSRVGQGDEQY
.	TRBV6-5	TRBJ1-1	ASRVPGQVVAF
.	TRBV11-2	TRBJ2-7	ASSPSYEQY
.	TRBV30	TRBJ1-2	AWSLQTGAAYGYT
.	TRBV4-1	TRBJ2-1	ASSQGILAGGLDEQF
.	TRBV6-5	TRBJ2-7	ASSYFGGGPYEQY
.	TRBV5-1	TRBJ2-5	ASSLVGQLGTQY
few	TRBV6-5	TRBJ1-1	ASRPTQGNTEAF
.	TRBV5-1	TRBJ2-7	ASSLGGRGLSYEQY
.	TRBV5-5	TRBJ2-7	ASSWTREGHYEQY
.	TRBV11-2	TRBJ2-5	ASSRGTGGETQY
.	TRBV7-9	TRBJ1-2	ASSYGGNYGYT
.	TRBV29-1	TRBJ2-3	SVLNPRTSGISADTQY
few	TRBV2	TRBJ2-1	ATGDGGQQF
.	TRBV14	TRBJ2-5	AMGPRGETQY
.	TRBV18	TRBJ2-7	ASSLDSYEQY
.	TRBV7-6	TRBJ2-1	ASTDLARAGDEQF
.	TRBV27	TRBJ2-5	ASSLSSGMEETQY
.	TRBV5-4	TRBJ2-5	ASSLGSELAVYVTQY
.	TRBV7-8	TRBJ2-1	ASGGANEQF
.	TRBV28	TRBJ2-7	ASRKRDRGRSRYEQY
.	TRBV6-6	TRBJ2-1	ASSYPFVEGHNEQF
.	TRBV19	TRBJ1-5	ASSRQGVNQPQH
.	TRBV19	TRBJ2-4	ASSTDRVDIQY
.	TRBV2	TRBJ1-5	ASSEAGGTGPNSNQPQH
.	TRBV5-1	TRBJ1-1	ASSWVQGANTEAF
.	TRBV7-9	TRBJ2-3	ASSFLYTSGRSTDTQY
once	TRBV11-3	TRBJ1-3	ASSFSISGNTIY
.	TRBV27	TRBJ2-7	ASSPSRYEQY
.	TRBV5-4	TRBJ2-1	ASSLATTSGGSYNEQF
few	TRBV19	TRBJ1-1	ASSAGGGTEAF
.	TRBV28	TRBJ1-1	ASSSTDRVVWTEAF
once	TRBV27	TRBJ1-2	AGSLYGEWGYNYGYT
.	TRBV4-2	TRBJ2-6	ASSISGEFSSGANVLT
.	TRBV5-1	TRBJ2-1	ASSQTSGFVNEQF
once	TRBV6-1	TRBJ2-7	ASSEAGTALTYEQY
.	TRBV7-9	TRBJ2-7	ASSLDEGGPSYEQY
.	TRBV6-5	TRBJ2-3	ASRDRVHTDTQY
.	TRBV5-1	TRBJ2-3	ASSPNSGTRGDTQY